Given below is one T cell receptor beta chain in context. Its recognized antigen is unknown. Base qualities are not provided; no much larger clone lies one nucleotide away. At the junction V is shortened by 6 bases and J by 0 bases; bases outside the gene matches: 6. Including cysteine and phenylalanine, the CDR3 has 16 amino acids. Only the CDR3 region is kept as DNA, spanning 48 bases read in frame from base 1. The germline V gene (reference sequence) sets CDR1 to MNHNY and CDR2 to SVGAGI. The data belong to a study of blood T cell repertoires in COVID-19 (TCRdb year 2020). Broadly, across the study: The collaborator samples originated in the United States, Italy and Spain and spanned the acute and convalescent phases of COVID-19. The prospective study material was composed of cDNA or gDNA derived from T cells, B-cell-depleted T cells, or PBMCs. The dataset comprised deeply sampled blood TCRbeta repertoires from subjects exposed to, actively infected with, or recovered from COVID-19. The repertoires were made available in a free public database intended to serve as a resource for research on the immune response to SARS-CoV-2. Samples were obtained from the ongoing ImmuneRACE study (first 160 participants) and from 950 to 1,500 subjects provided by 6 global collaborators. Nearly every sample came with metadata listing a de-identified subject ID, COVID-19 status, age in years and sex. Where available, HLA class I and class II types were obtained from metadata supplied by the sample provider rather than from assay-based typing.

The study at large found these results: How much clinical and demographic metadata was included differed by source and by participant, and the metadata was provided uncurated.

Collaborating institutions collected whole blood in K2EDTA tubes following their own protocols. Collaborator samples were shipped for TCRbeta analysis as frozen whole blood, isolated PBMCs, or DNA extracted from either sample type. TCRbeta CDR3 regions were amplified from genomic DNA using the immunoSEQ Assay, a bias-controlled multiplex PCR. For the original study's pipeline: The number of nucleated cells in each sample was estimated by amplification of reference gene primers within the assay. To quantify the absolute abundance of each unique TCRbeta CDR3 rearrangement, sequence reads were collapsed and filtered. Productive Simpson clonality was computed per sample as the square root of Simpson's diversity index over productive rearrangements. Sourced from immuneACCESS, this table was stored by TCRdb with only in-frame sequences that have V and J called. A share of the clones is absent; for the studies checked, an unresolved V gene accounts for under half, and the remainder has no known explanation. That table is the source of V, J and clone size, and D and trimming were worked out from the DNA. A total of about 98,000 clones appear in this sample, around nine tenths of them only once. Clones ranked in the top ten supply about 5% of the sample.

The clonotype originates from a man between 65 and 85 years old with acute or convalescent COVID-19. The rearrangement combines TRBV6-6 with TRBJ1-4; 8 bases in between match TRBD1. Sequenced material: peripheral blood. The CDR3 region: CASSDTGGSTNEKLFF. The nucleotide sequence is TGTGCCAGCAGCGATACAGGGGGTTCAACTAATGAAAAACTGTTTTTT.